This T cell receptor beta chain comes out of a study of cytomegalovirus exposure and HLA in healthy donors. Study context: Genotyping of roughly 400 donors showed that 80% to 85% belonged to the Caucasian-associated ancestry cluster. Overall study results and limits: Within the data, a cluster of highly shared sequence variants was likely a sequencing artifact.

The PCR employed 60 Vbeta primers together with 13 Jbeta primers. The table came from immunoSEQ multiplex PCR; TCRdb's copy has only in-frame clones and leaves some out. The repertoire holds about 190,000 clones, with 75% to 90% as singletons. The CDR3 length is 15 residues. V lost 2 bases and J lost 1, with 9 bases in between. Germline CDR1 and CDR2: MNHEY and SMNVEV (reference sequence). Every donor was a healthy person donating bone marrow. A remark on this clone: Its antigen is as yet unknown.

Sequencing input: PBMCs. The TCR comes from a man aged 35 to 55 in good health and CMV-seropositive. The chain links TRBV27 to TRBJ1-5; D perhaps matches TRBD1 (5 bases). CDR3 coding DNA: TGTGCCAGCAGTTTAAGGACAACAAGCAATCAGCCCCAGCATTTT. Residues: CASSLRTTSNQPQHF.